A selection of T cell receptor beta chains follows, all from one sample in a study of breast tumors, draining lymph nodes, adjacent tissues. TCRdb reprocessed the multiplex PCR reads with MiXCR, giving one entry per CDR3 protein. The sample has 84,000 or so distinct CDR3 sequences; roughly 28% are singletons. The material sequenced was axillary lymph node tissue. The receptors come from a female donor with breast cancer. Some clones in this sample may be carry-over from other donors' samples. Both conserved end residues are part of each CDR3.

v_call: TRBV2; j_call: TRBJ2-5; cdr3_aa: CASERIPGETQYF
v_call: TRBV4-1; j_call: TRBJ2-1; cdr3_aa: CASSQDSPPSYNEQFF
v_call: TRBV9; j_call: TRBJ1-6; cdr3_aa: CASSVQGSPLHF
v_call: TRBV20-1; j_call: TRBJ2-4; cdr3_aa: CSARWGAAKNIQYF
v_call: TRBV7-6; j_call: TRBJ2-5; cdr3_aa: CASSPGGATSKETQYF
v_call: TRBV15; j_call: TRBJ2-5; cdr3_aa: CATSRDRIAGVETQYF
v_call: TRBV15; j_call: TRBJ2-3; cdr3_aa: CASSRDPGLGGTDTQYF
v_call: TRBV20-1; j_call: TRBJ2-7; cdr3_aa: CSAPRTGTNGQYF
v_call: TRBV9; j_call: TRBJ1-5; cdr3_aa: CASSGKGSNQPRPF
v_call: TRBV12-3/TRBV12-4; j_call: TRBJ1-1; cdr3_aa: CASSLTGMNTEAFF
v_call: TRBV12-3/TRBV12-4; j_call: TRBJ2-6; cdr3_aa: CASSPIKWGGASVLTF
v_call: TRBV4-1; j_call: TRBJ2-7; cdr3_aa: CASSQGERERPEQYF
v_call: TRBV19; j_call: TRBJ2-7; cdr3_aa: CASSIAVVEGYEQYF
v_call: TRBV11-3; j_call: TRBJ2-7; cdr3_aa: CASSPGGLWEQYF
v_call: TRBV15; j_call: TRBJ1-6; cdr3_aa: CATSLMSPPTSSDPGQVNSPLHF
v_call: TRBV5-1; j_call: TRBJ2-3; cdr3_aa: CASSHRDRGRTSTQYF
v_call: TRBV30; j_call: TRBJ1-3; cdr3_aa: CAWSVTGTRNTIYF
v_call: TRBV5-1; j_call: TRBJ2-1; cdr3_aa: CASSPLVGEQFF
v_call: TRBV12-3/TRBV12-4; j_call: TRBJ2-3; cdr3_aa: CASSTGTGISDTQYF
v_call: TRBV27; j_call: TRBJ2-7; cdr3_aa: CASSSRTSGRAWLYEQYF
v_call: TRBV20-1; j_call: TRBJ2-1; cdr3_aa: CSAPGTSGGSSYNEQFF
v_call: TRBV4-1; j_call: TRBJ2-3; cdr3_aa: CASSQASGSNTQYF
v_call: TRBV10-3; j_call: TRBJ2-3; cdr3_aa: CAISQTSGRTDTQYF
v_call: TRBV29-1; j_call: TRBJ2-4; cdr3_aa: CSVGERSIQYF